This T cell receptor (beta chain) was sequenced in a study of early T cells in non-severe SARS-CoV-2 infection. Study as a whole: Chains were unpaired, as sequencing was done on bulk RNA from unsorted whole blood.

Trimming shortened V by 2 bases and J by 2 bases, and 8 bases separated the two germline ends. The CDR3 totals 14 residues. The protocol attached unique molecular identifiers to individual cDNA molecules. TCRdb re-derived calls from the 5' RACE reads in MiXCR, one entry per CDR3 protein. In the table there are about 64,000 distinct CDR3 sequences, more than 15% of which are singletons. A few counts support this clonotype. Sequences were derived from whole blood, sampled at baseline. The chain has TRBV12-3 or TRBV12-4 and TRBJ2-3; no reliable D call. This receptor was obtained from an adult who was a healthcare worker with PCR-confirmed SARS-CoV-2 infection or an uninfected control (not recorded which). CDR3 nucleotides: TGTGCCAGCAGTTTACAGCCAATCACAGATACGCAGTATTTT. Its translation: CASSLQPITDTQYF.